This T cell receptor beta chain was retrieved from a study of blood T cells in healthy people across ages. Study information: Capturing about one barcoded beta molecule per two T cells was achieved by template switching.

Primed by a sample-barcoded 5' primer and a J-beta primer mix, a second PCR proceeded for roughly 6 to 12 cycles. TCRdb independently ran MiXCR on the 5' RACE reads; one entry per CDR3 protein. The sample includes 650,000 to 700,000 distinct CDR3 sequences, roughly half of them seen just once. Trimming at V came to 3 bases and at J to 4 bases, leaving 6 bases not matched to a gene. Per the germline V gene, CDR1 is ENHRY and CDR2 is SYGVKD. The CDR3 has 16 residues. This TCR derives from an elderly woman in good health. The sequenced material came from blood. The chain joins TRBV10-3 to TRBJ2-3, with 11 bases aligning to TRBD2. CDR3 coding DNA: TGTGCCATCAGTGATGGGCTAGCGGGAGGTGCAGATACGCAGTATTTT. Its translation: CAISDGLAGGADTQYF.